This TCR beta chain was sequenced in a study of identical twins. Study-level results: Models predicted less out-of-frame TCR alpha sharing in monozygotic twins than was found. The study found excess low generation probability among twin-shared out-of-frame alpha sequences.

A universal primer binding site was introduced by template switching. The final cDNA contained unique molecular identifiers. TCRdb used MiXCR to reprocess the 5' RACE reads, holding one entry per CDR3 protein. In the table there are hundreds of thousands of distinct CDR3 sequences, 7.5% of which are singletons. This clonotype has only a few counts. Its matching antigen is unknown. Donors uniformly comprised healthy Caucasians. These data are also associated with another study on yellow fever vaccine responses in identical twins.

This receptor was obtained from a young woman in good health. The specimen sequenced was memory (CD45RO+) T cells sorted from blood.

The CDR3 loop is CASSMARDYEQYF. The CDR3 coding sequence is TGTGCCAGTAGTATGGCCAGGGATTACGAGCAGTACTTC. The V gene is TRBV19, the J gene TRBJ2-7; D might be TRBD1 (5 bases). Per germline, CDR1 LNHDA and CDR2 SQIVND (reference sequence). This CDR3 is 13 amino acids long. Trimming took off 3 bases at V and 4 bases at J, with 10 bases between the two ends.